This T cell receptor beta chain was found in a study of T cell responses to AZD1222 COVID-19 vaccine. The table came from immunoSEQ multiplex PCR; TCRdb's copy has only in-frame clones and leaves some out. The sample yields roughly 150,000 clones, around 93% seen once. This clonotype originated in an adult in good health. The sample consisted of peripheral blood, taken on day 0 of AZD1222 vaccination.

CDR3 protein: CASSWGDSNQPQHF. The CDR3 nucleotides are TGTGCCAGCAGTTGGGGGGATAGCAATCAGCCCCAGCATTTT. The genes are TRBV2 and TRBJ1-5, with D tentatively TRBD1 (5 bases). CDR1 SNHLY and CDR2 FYNNEI come from the germline V gene. Trimming cost V 5 bases and J 0 bases, with 8 bases left between them. The CDR3 contains 14 residues.